What follows is one T cell receptor beta chain and its context. Its antigen target is currently unknown. Base qualities are missing; no much larger clone stands one base away. Receptor libraries were prepared by the immunoSEQ multiplex PCR assay. Deep sequencing of rearranged TCR beta loci, alongside multiparametric flow cytometry, was used to profile T cell repertoires. Held by TCRdb, this immuneACCESS table contains in-frame sequences only and omits some clones. Under half of the omission traces to an unresolved V gene where checked; the cause of the rest is unknown. Within this sample are about 30,000 clones, with approximately 95% of them counted one time only. Of the sample, about 0.72% is held by the ten largest clones. This sample is drawn from a study of lymphopenia after photon versus proton radiotherapy (dated by TCRdb to between 2018 and 2021). Turning to the overall study: The immunological effects of photon versus proton radiation therapy were compared in patients with gastrointestinal tumors who developed high-grade lymphopenia. The goal of the study was to describe how the two radiation modalities differ in their effects on the immune system. The cohort comprised approximately 21 patients with gastrointestinal tumors who received either photon or proton therapy and then developed lymphopenia.

Broad study findings and their caveats: Proton-treated patients stayed relatively stable during treatment, while photon-treated patients lost naive T cells and TCR diversity and gained effector/memory populations. The survival association was assessed only in patients who died, and better survival with proton therapy was presented by the authors as a possibility rather than a demonstrated result. Across the cohort, an inverse correlation was found between a larger post-nadir drop in TCR diversity and overall survival time among patients who died. After the lymphocyte count nadir, oligoclonal expansion, especially of CD8+ Temra cells, was observed in photon-treated repertoires, and the drop in diversity was driven by this expansion.

V is cut back by 5 bases and J by 8 bases, with 10 bases in the junction unmatched. The CDR3 starts with the cysteine, ends with the phenylalanine, and has 14 residues. Only CDR3 DNA is held: 42 bases, read in frame from base 1. From the germline V gene, CDR1 is LGHNA and CDR2 is YNFKEQ. This specimen was peripheral blood, taken from a patient treated with photon-based radiotherapy. The rearranged chain carries TRBV4-2 and TRBJ1-1, with TRBD1 matching 8 junction bases. The sequence derives from a woman aged 45-60 years with cholangiocarcinoma. The encoded CDR3 is CASSTGGIDREAFF. The DNA sequence is as follows: TGTGCCAGCAGCACAGGGGGGATTGACCGGGAAGCTTTCTTT.